This record concerns one T cell receptor beta chain sequence. What it binds is not known. This entry belongs to a study of T cell responses to AZD1222 COVID-19 vaccine. Study results and limitations: There were mostly white British donors and more females than males, and clonal diversity was possibly underestimated. When two AZD1222 doses had been given, Spike-specific TCR breadth and depth rose. Among those given AZD1222, only five or six were seropositive at baseline.

Data came from immunoSEQ multiplex PCR; TCRdb stores just in-frame clones and leaves some out. The sample has around 190,000 clones, around nine tenths seen once. CDR3 length equals 15 residues. From germline, CDR1 is SGDLS and CDR2 YYNGEE. V lost 4 bases and J lost 0; bases outside the gene matches: 5. The gene calls are TRBV9 and TRBJ2-3; 7 positions match TRBD2. Sequences were derived from peripheral blood, sampled on day 0 of AZD1222 vaccination. The clonotype was recovered from an adult in good health. The CDR3 is CASSLASGSTDTQYF. The CDR3 nucleotides read TGTGCCAGCAGCCTCGCTAGCGGCAGCACAGATACGCAGTATTTT.